A selection of T cell receptor beta chains follows, all from one sample in a study of blood T cell repertoires in COVID-19. Sequencing was performed with immunoSEQ multiplex PCR; in TCRdb, only in-frame clones are kept and a portion is missing. The repertoire consists of 400,000 or so clones, with 90% occurring once and the leading ten covering about 0.57%. Sequenced material: PBMCs or T cells enriched from blood (not recorded which). These receptors were obtained from a man between 18 and 29 years old who had recovered from COVID-19. Both conserved end residues are part of each CDR3. The order of the fields is J gene, D gene, V gene, clone size, CDR3 protein, CDR3 DNA. The D gene is left open where the match is weak. Size is stated for part of the rows, as once, few or many counts, or as a class when the clone is expanded.

j_gene: TRBJ1-5
d_gene: .
v_gene: TRBV7-8
abundance: .
CDR3aa: CASVASGNQPQHF
CDR3nt: TGTGCCAGCGTCGCGAGTGGCAATCAGCCCCAGCATTTT

j_gene: TRBJ1-2
d_gene: TRBD1
v_gene: TRBV11-1
abundance: .
CDR3aa: CASSELDRGSGGYTF
CDR3nt: TGTGCCAGCAGCGAACTAGACAGGGGGAGCGGTGGCTACACCTTC

j_gene: TRBJ2-1
d_gene: .
v_gene: TRBV12-2
abundance: .
CDR3aa: CASRLTEGLDEQFF
CDR3nt: TGTGCAAGTCGCTTAACGGAAGGACTCGATGAGCAGTTCTTC

j_gene: TRBJ2-3
d_gene: TRBD2
v_gene: TRBV5-5
abundance: .
CDR3aa: CASSPGTSVPTDTQYF
CDR3nt: TGTGCCAGCAGCCCCGGGACTAGCGTCCCAACAGATACGCAGTATTTT

j_gene: TRBJ2-7
d_gene: .
v_gene: TRBV7-9
abundance: .
CDR3aa: CASTVGDEQYF
CDR3nt: TGTGCCAGCACCGTAGGGGACGAGCAGTACTTC

j_gene: TRBJ1-6
d_gene: .
v_gene: TRBV5-4
abundance: .
CDR3aa: CASSLQGFDSPLHF
CDR3nt: TGTGCCAGCAGCTTACAGGGATTCGACTCACCCCTCCACTTT

j_gene: TRBJ2-7
d_gene: TRBD2
v_gene: TRBV19
abundance: once
CDR3aa: CASSTSGGGTYEQYF
CDR3nt: TGTGCCAGTAGTACCTCGGGCGGGGGGACCTACGAGCAGTACTTC

j_gene: TRBJ1-3
d_gene: .
v_gene: TRBV30
abundance: .
CDR3aa: CAWSTPLTRIGNTIYF
CDR3nt: TGTGCCTGGAGTACCCCCCTTACAAGAATTGGAAACACCATATATTTT

j_gene: TRBJ2-5
d_gene: .
v_gene: TRBV5-1
abundance: once
CDR3aa: CASSSWDSKRGETQYF
CDR3nt: TGCGCCAGCAGTAGTTGGGACTCAAAAAGAGGGGAGACCCAGTACTTC

j_gene: TRBJ2-1
d_gene: TRBD2
v_gene: TRBV7-3
abundance: .
CDR3aa: CASSLGTSGSEQFF
CDR3nt: TGTGCCAGCAGCTTAGGGACTAGCGGGAGCGAGCAGTTCTTC

j_gene: TRBJ2-1
d_gene: .
v_gene: TRBV16
abundance: .
CDR3aa: CASSRGVETYNEQFF
CDR3nt: TGTGCCAGCAGTCGCGGGGTGGAAACGTACAATGAGCAGTTCTTC

j_gene: TRBJ2-7
d_gene: TRBD1
v_gene: TRBV12-3/TRBV12-4
abundance: .
CDR3aa: CASSRDRGYEQYF
CDR3nt: TGTGCCAGCAGCCGGGACAGGGGCTACGAGCAGTACTTC

j_gene: TRBJ1-2
d_gene: .
v_gene: TRBV12-3/TRBV12-4
abundance: .
CDR3aa: CASSLTGYGYTF
CDR3nt: TGTGCCAGCAGTTTAACGGGCTATGGCTACACCTTC

j_gene: TRBJ1-3
d_gene: .
v_gene: TRBV2
abundance: .
CDR3aa: CASSEGPRSGNTIYF
CDR3nt: TGTGCCAGCAGTGAGGGGCCGCGCTCTGGAAACACCATATATTTT

j_gene: TRBJ2-7
d_gene: .
v_gene: TRBV6-1
abundance: once
CDR3aa: CASSELAGQIYEQYF
CDR3nt: TGTGCCAGCAGTGAGCTCGCGGGACAGATCTACGAGCAGTACTTC

j_gene: TRBJ2-2
d_gene: .
v_gene: TRBV7-2
abundance: .
CDR3aa: CASSTYTGELFF
CDR3nt: TGTGCCAGCAGCACATACACCGGGGAGCTGTTTTTT

j_gene: TRBJ2-7
d_gene: .
v_gene: TRBV5-1
abundance: .
CDR3aa: CASSLAQGPYEQYF
CDR3nt: TGCGCCAGCAGCTTGGCGCAGGGCCCCTACGAGCAGTACTTC

j_gene: TRBJ2-7
d_gene: .
v_gene: TRBV28
abundance: .
CDR3aa: CASGAEIHYEQYF
CDR3nt: TGTGCCAGCGGGGCAGAAATACACTACGAGCAGTACTTC

j_gene: TRBJ1-4
d_gene: .
v_gene: TRBV7-9
abundance: .
CDR3aa: CASSQSKGEKLFF
CDR3nt: TGTGCCAGCAGCCAATCGAAGGGGGAAAAACTGTTTTTT

j_gene: TRBJ2-7
d_gene: TRBD2
v_gene: TRBV28
abundance: .
CDR3aa: CASSFRGRASYEQYF
CDR3nt: TGTGCCAGCAGTTTTCGCGGGAGGGCCTCCTACGAGCAGTACTTC

j_gene: TRBJ2-5
d_gene: TRBD2
v_gene: TRBV4-1
abundance: .
CDR3aa: CASSATEVQAGEAQETQYF
CDR3nt: TGCGCCAGCAGCGCAACCGAGGTACAAGCGGGAGAGGCCCAAGAGACCCAGTACTTC

j_gene: TRBJ1-5
d_gene: .
v_gene: TRBV27
abundance: .
CDR3aa: CASSPQRTAYSNQPQHF
CDR3nt: TGTGCCAGCAGTCCTCAACGGACAGCTTATAGCAATCAGCCCCAGCATTTT

j_gene: TRBJ2-3
d_gene: TRBD2
v_gene: TRBV2
abundance: .
CDR3aa: CASTIAGADTQYF
CDR3nt: TGTGCCAGCACTATAGCGGGCGCAGATACGCAGTATTTT